This T cell receptor beta chain originates from a study of T cell responses to AZD1222 COVID-19 vaccine. Study conclusions and caveats: Donors were chiefly white British, with a greater number of females, and clonal diversity was perhaps underestimated.

TCRdb keeps only in-frame clones here, not all; method: immunoSEQ multiplex PCR. The repertoire includes about 200,000 clones, over 85% of them detected once, and 0.95% to 1.1% sits in the top ten. Points on this clone: Its antigen is not identified.

The CDR3 consists of 13 residues. Germline V gene sequence: CDR1 SGHDT, CDR2 YYEEEE. V dropped 4 bases and J dropped 1 base, with 8 bases sitting between them. The rearrangement links TRBV5-6 to TRBJ1-1; D remains ambiguous. This sequence was found in an adult who received the AZD1222 COVID-19 vaccine. The material sequenced was peripheral blood, taken 28 days after the second AZD1222 dose. The CDR3 DNA reads TGTGCCAGCAGCCGTGGACCGAACACTGAAGCTTTCTTT. This encodes CASSRGPNTEAFF.